Listed below are T cell receptor beta chains from one sample, sequenced in a study of TIL therapy for anti-PD-1-resistant metastatic lung cancer. Profiling relied on immunoSEQ multiplex PCR, and the TCRdb table lists in-frame clones only, not all of them. Here the sample spans about 60,000 clones, 55% to 75% being singletons. Sequenced here: blood, sampled at baseline. The receptors stem from a person aged 30 to 80 with non-small cell lung cancer. Each CDR3 is given with its conserved first and last residue. Each record gives: J gene, D gene, V gene, clone size, CDR3 DNA, CDR3 protein. A D gene is named only where the DNA matches it firmly. Part of the rows lack a size; the others show once, few, many or a class for expanded clones.

TRBJ1-6 . TRBV19 few TGTGCCAGTAGTATAGGAGTCCCAGGTTCACCCCTCCACTTT CASSIGVPGSPLHF
TRBJ2-2 . TRBV7-9 . TGTGCCAGCACCGACTCGAACACCGGGGAGCTGTTTTTT CASTDSNTGELFF
TRBJ2-5 . TRBV10-3 few TGTGCCATCAGTGACAGCGAAGAGACCCAGTACTTC CAISDSEETQYF
TRBJ2-7 . TRBV7-9 . TGTGCCAGCAGCTTGACGCAATACGAGCAGTACTTC CASSLTQYEQYF
TRBJ1-1 . TRBV25-1 few TGTGCCAGCAGTGAATATAGGGGAACTGAAGCTTTCTTT CASSEYRGTEAFF
TRBJ1-5 . TRBV7-2 . TGTGCCAGCAGCTTAGTCAAGGGAATCGCTCAGCCCCAGCATTTT CASSLVKGIAQPQHF
TRBJ2-7 TRBD1 TRBV2 . TGTGCCAGCGTAGGACAGGGACGCTCCTACGAGCAGTACTTC CASVGQGRSYEQYF
TRBJ1-5 TRBD1 TRBV10-3 . TGTGCCATCAGCCGGACAGGAGGGGTAGAGCCCCAGCATTTT CAISRTGGVEPQHF
TRBJ2-5 TRBD1 TRBV2 . TGTGCCAGCAGTGATTGGGGACAGGGGTTCTCGGAGACCCAGTACTTC CASSDWGQGFSETQYF
TRBJ2-7 . TRBV30 . TGTGCCTGGAGTCAACAGGGTCCCACGATTTACGAGCAGTACTTC CAWSQQGPTIYEQYF
TRBJ2-1 . TRBV6-5 . TGTGCCAGCAGTTACTCGGGTAATGAGCAGTTCTTC CASSYSGNEQFF
TRBJ2-2 . TRBV6-6 few TGTGCCAGCAGTTACTCGGGCTGGGACGGGGAGCTGTTTTTT CASSYSGWDGELFF
TRBJ1-5 . TRBV5-1 . TGCGCCAGCAGCTTCGGGGGGTTCGATCAGCCCCAGCATTTT CASSFGGFDQPQHF
TRBJ2-3 TRBD1 TRBV28 many TGTGCCAGCAGCCAGGGACAGGGGGTCCCAGATACGCAGTATTTT CASSQGQGVPDTQYF
TRBJ2-7 TRBD1 TRBV15 . TGTGCCACCAGCAGGGGGGACAGCTCCTACGAGCAGTACTTC CATSRGDSSYEQYF
TRBJ1-1 . TRBV5-1 . TGCGCCAGCCTGAATCTACCGGGGAACACTGAAGCTTTCTTT CASLNLPGNTEAFF
TRBJ1-1 TRBD1 TRBV19 few TGTGCCAGTAGCATCCTCGGGACAGGGAATGTTGAAGCTTTCTTT CASSILGTGNVEAFF
TRBJ1-5 . TRBV4-1 . TGCGCCAGCAGCCGAGACAGAGTCAATCAGCCCCAGCATTTT CASSRDRVNQPQHF
TRBJ1-2 TRBD1 TRBV20-1 . TGCAGGGCCGGACAGGGGATAGGCTACACCTTC CRAGQGIGYTF
TRBJ2-3 . TRBV15 . TGTGCCACCAGCAGAGGGGTCCGAGGGGAAGATACGCAGTATTTT CATSRGVRGEDTQYF
TRBJ1-2 . TRBV20-1 . TGCAGTGCCGCCAATAACTATGGCTACACCTTC CSAANNYGYTF
TRBJ2-1 . TRBV21-1 . TGTGCCAGCAGCAAGAGGGACAGCGAAGGGGAGAATGAGCAGTTCTTC CASSKRDSEGENEQFF
TRBJ2-3 . TRBV27 . TGTGCCAGCAGTCCACAGGGACTCGAACCAGATACGCAGTATTTT CASSPQGLEPDTQYF
TRBJ2-2 . TRBV7-9 . TGTGCCAGCAGAGGGTCACCGAACACCGGGGAGCTGTTTTTT CASRGSPNTGELFF
TRBJ1-2 . TRBV5-1 once TGCGCCAGCGCCGACGGGGGAAACGACTATGGCTACACCTTC CASADGGNDYGYTF